These T cell receptor beta chains were read from a single sample in a study of circulating CD8 cells and anti-PD-1 response in melanoma. From the reads, TCRdb called clonotypes with MiXCR, one entry per CDR3 protein. The top ten hold about 50% of the sample, which has some 400 distinct CDR3 sequences, approximately 11% seen once. The sample here was CD8+ T cells from PBMCs, taken at baseline or after one month of anti-PD-1 therapy (not recorded which). These receptors came from a human donor with melanoma. Each CDR3 is given with its conserved first and last residue. D genes are given only for firm matches. Part of the rows lack a size; the others show once, few, many or a class for expanded clones.

D,V,size,J,CDR3,DNA
TRBD2,TRBV28,large,TRBJ2-2,CASRKGLAVPGELFF,TGTGCCAGCAGGAAGGGACTAGCGGTCCCCGGGGAGCTGTTTTTT
TRBD1,TRBV7-2,medium-sized,TRBJ1-6,CASSLADRGYNSPLHF,TGTGCCAGCAGCTTAGCGGACAGGGGTTATAATTCACCCCTCCACTTT
-,TRBV14,large,TRBJ2-7,CASGETSYEQYF,TGTGCCAGCGGGGAGACCTCCTACGAGCAGTACTTC
TRBD1,TRBV6-6,large,TRBJ2-2,CASSLTGAGELFF,TGTGCCAGCAGTTTAACAGGGGCCGGGGAGCTGTTTTTT
-,TRBV19,-,TRBJ2-3,CASRTGATTEYF,TGTGCCAGCCGAACAGGCGCTACGACAGAGTATTTT
-,TRBV28,large,TRBJ2-5,CASRSTRGDETQYF,TGTGCCAGCAGAAGCACTAGGGGGGATGAGACCCAGTACTTC
-,TRBV5-4,hyperexpanded,TRBJ1-6,CASSVENSPLHF,TGTGCCAGCAGCGTTGAAAATTCACCCCTCCACTTT
-,TRBV24-1,-,TRBJ1-3,CATSDSGSRGNTIYF,TGTGCCACCAGTGATTCGGGCTCAAGGGGAAACACCATATATTTT
-,TRBV4-3,few,TRBJ2-7,CASSQGAGREQYF,TGCGCCAGCAGCCAAGGGGCAGGGCGCGAGCAGTACTTC
-,TRBV24-1,large,TRBJ1-5,CATSDGGVQPQHF,TGTGCCACCAGTGATGGAGGGGTTCAGCCCCAGCATTTT
-,TRBV20-1,medium-sized,TRBJ1-5,CSAGRALDQPQHF,TGCAGTGCTGGGCGGGCCCTAGATCAGCCCCAGCATTTT
-,TRBV27,large,TRBJ2-7,CASRRTEDIEQYF,TGTGCCAGCAGGAGGACAGAGGATATCGAGCAGTACTTC
-,TRBV28,large,TRBJ2-5,CASSLSLGGIQETQYF,TGTGCCAGCAGTTTAAGCTTAGGGGGGATCCAAGAGACCCAGTACTTC
TRBD1,TRBV28,medium-sized,TRBJ2-1,CASSWTGGMGNEQFF,TGTGCCAGCAGTTGGACAGGGGGCATGGGCAATGAGCAGTTCTTC
-,TRBV20-1,medium-sized,TRBJ2-7,CSASLFGRFSYEQYF,TGCAGTGCTAGCTTATTCGGGAGATTCAGCTACGAGCAGTACTTC
TRBD2,TRBV28,medium-sized,TRBJ2-7,CASSSTKSSTSGSPYEQYF,TGTGCCAGCAGCTCGACAAAGTCATCGACTAGCGGGAGCCCTTACGAGCAGTACTTC
TRBD2,TRBV2,large,TRBJ2-7,CASRKGTSGRGGSYEQYF,TGTGCCAGCAGGAAAGGGACTAGCGGGAGAGGCGGCTCCTACGAGCAGTACTTC
-,TRBV19,few,TRBJ1-1,CASTRGMNTEAFF,TGTGCCAGTACCCGGGGGATGAACACTGAAGCTTTCTTT
-,TRBV27,large,TRBJ1-6,CASSFGSYNSPLHF,TGTGCCAGCAGTTTTGGAAGTTATAATTCACCCCTCCACTTT